These 12 T cell receptor beta chains originate from one sample sequenced in a study of T-cell memory formation after mild COVID-19. TCRdb re-analysed the 5' RACE reads in MiXCR, keeping a single row per CDR3 protein. The sample gives about 600,000 distinct CDR3 sequences, roughly 21% of which show up once; approximately 8.4% is in the top ten. Sequencing was performed on PBMCs or a T cell subset sorted from them (not recorded which). These receptors were obtained from an adult woman who had mild COVID-19 (a few samples of this study predate the infection). Cell type and time point are not known.

Only a few counts were recorded for this clonotype. The rearrangement uses TRBV9 and TRBJ2-1; 13 bases align to TRBD2. V shed 4 bases, J shed 2 bases, and the junction held 3 bases outside the gene matches. The germline gives CDR1 SGDLS, CDR2 YYNGEE. The CDR3 extends over 16 amino acids. In DNA form, the CDR3 reads TGTGCCAGCAGCCCAGGACTAGCGGGGGCCTACAATGAGCAGTTCTTC. As protein: CASSPGLAGAYNEQFF.

This sequence joins TRBV5-6 and TRBJ2-3; 7 positions match TRBD2. From germline, CDR1 is SGHDT and CDR2 YYEEEE. The length of the CDR3 is 14 residues. With 5 bases clipped from V and 2 bases from J, the junction kept 5 bases outside the gene matches. CDR3 loop: CASRTLADTDTQYF. Written as DNA, the CDR3 is TGTGCCAGCAGGACGCTAGCGGACACAGATACGCAGTATTTT.

The V call is TRBV6-5, the J call TRBJ2-7; possibly TRBD2 for D (6 bases). V lost 0 bases to trimming and J lost 6 bases, with 12 bases between them. Germline V gene data show CDR1 as MNHEY and CDR2 as SVGAGI. The CDR3 runs to 14 residues. CDR3 nucleotide sequence: TGTGCCAGCAGTTACTCCCGGACCGGGAGCGAGCAGTACTTC. Protein: CASSYSRTGSEQYF.

The gene calls are TRBV5-1 and TRBJ1-5, with 10 positions matching TRBD1. The V segment lost 4 bases and the J segment 7 bases; nucleotides outside the gene matches: 8. The CDR3 totals 15 residues. Germline CDR1 is SGHRS and CDR2 is YFSETQ. The CDR3 DNA reads as TGCGCCAGCAGCCTGTCAGGACAGGGGGGACAGCCCCAGCATTTT. Protein: CASSLSGQGGQPQHF.

The chain carries TRBV15 and TRBJ2-7; the D gene is possibly TRBD2 (6 bases). Germline CDR1 reads LNHNV; CDR2 reads YYDKDF (reference sequence). Trimming removed 1 base at V and 0 bases at J, with 19 bases between. The CDR3 totals 18 residues. The CDR3 region is CATSRGGIERVSSYEQYF. DNA for the CDR3: TGTGCCACCAGCAGAGGAGGAATTGAGCGGGTTAGCTCCTACGAGCAGTACTTC.

The gene calls are TRBV7-9 and TRBJ2-2, with 8 bases aligning to TRBD1. The CDR3 has 15 residues. Germline values: CDR1 SEHNR, CDR2 FQNEAQ (reference sequence). The V gene end was trimmed by 5 bases and the J gene end by 9 bases; junction bases not matched to a gene: 11. CDR3 amino acids: CASSATGQAGRELFF. Here the CDR3 DNA reads TGTGCCAGCAGCGCCACGGGACAGGCTGGCCGGGAGCTGTTTTTT.

The chain uses TRBV29-1 and TRBJ2-3, with D perhaps TRBD1 (5 bases). This CDR3 comprises 14 residues. Germline V CDR1 and CDR2: SQVTM, ANQGSEA. In DNA, the CDR3 is TGCAGTGTAAGACAGTTTCCTAGCACAGATACGCAGTATTTT. Translated: CSVRQFPSTDTQYF.

V is TRBV18 and J is TRBJ1-1; D is ambiguous. Trimming took off 3 bases at V and 7 bases at J, with 21 bases between the two ends. The CDR3 runs 16 residues. CDR1 and CDR2 (germline): KGHSH, LQKENI. The CDR3 DNA reads as TGTGCCAGCTCACCCGCAGGAGGAGGGTACGGCAATGAAGCTTTCTTT. Protein product: CASSPAGGGYGNEAFF.

This chain connects TRBV27 to TRBJ2-7, with 9 bases that match TRBD2. Germline CDR1 is MNHEY and CDR2 is SMNVEV (reference sequence). CDR3 length: 12 residues. The CDR3 region has the DNA TGTTATTCTAGCGGGATAACCTACGAGCAGTACTTC. This codes for CYSSGITYEQYF.

The genes are TRBV18 and TRBJ2-6; TRBD2 aligns across 8 bases. J lost 0 bases, V lost 3 bases, and 10 bases had no gene match. Per germline, CDR1 KGHSH and CDR2 LQKENI. CDR3 length equals 19 residues. CDR3 sequence: CASSPPGGRMGSGANVLTF. The CDR3 region has the DNA TGTGCCAGCTCACCGCCGGGGGGGCGGATGGGCTCTGGGGCCAACGTCCTGACTTTC. Supplemented by reference TRBV18 and TRBJ2-6, the full variable domain reads NAGVMQNPRHLVRRRGQEARLRCSPMKGHSHVYWYRQLPEEGLKFMVYLQKENIIDESGMPKERFSAEFPKEGPSILRIQQVVRGDSAAYFCASSPPGGRMGSGANVLTFGAGSRLTVL.

This sequence joins TRBV6-4 and TRBJ2-2; TRBD2 might be the D (5 bases). CDR1 and CDR2 (germline): MRHNA, SNTAGT. The CDR3 consists of 13 residues. With 5 bases removed from V and 5 bases from J, the gap between germline ends came to 9 bases. In DNA, the CDR3 is TGTGCCAGCAGTTTTACGGGGACCGGGGAGCTGTTTTTT. Translated, it gives CASSFTGTGELFF.

V usage is TRBV12-3 or TRBV12-4 and J usage is TRBJ2-3; D is ambiguous. The CDR3 is 14 amino acids. V gave up 6 bases and J gave up 3 bases, with 13 bases separating them. The chain's CDR3 is CASSTSDTTDTQYF. CDR3 bases: TGTGCCAGCAGCACCTCTGACACGACAGATACGCAGTATTTT.